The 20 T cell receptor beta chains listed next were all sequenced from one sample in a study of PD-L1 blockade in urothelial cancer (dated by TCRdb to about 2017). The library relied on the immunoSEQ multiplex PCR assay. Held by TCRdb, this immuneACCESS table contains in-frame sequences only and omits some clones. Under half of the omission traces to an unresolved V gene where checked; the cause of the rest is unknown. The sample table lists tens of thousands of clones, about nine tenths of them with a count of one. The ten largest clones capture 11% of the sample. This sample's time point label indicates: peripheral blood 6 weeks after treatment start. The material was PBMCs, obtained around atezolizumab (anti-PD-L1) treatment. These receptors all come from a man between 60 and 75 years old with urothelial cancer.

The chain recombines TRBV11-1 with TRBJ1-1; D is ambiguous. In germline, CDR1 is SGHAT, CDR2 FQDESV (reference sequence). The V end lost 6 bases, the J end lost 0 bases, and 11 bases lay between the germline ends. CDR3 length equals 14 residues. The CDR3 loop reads CASRSRVVNTEAFF. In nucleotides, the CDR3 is TGTGCCAGCAGATCTCGTGTTGTGAACACTGAAGCTTTCTTT.

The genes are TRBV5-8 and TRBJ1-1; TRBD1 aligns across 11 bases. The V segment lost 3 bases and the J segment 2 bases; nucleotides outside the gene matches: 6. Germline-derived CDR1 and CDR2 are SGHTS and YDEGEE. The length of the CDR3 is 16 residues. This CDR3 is CASSSGTGGLNTEAFF. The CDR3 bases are TGTGCCAGCAGCTCCGGGACAGGGGGTTTAAACACTGAAGCTTTCTTT.

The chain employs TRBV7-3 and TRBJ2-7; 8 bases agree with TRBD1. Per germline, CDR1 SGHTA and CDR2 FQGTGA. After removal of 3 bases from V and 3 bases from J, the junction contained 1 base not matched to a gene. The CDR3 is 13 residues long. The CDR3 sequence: CASSFGQGYEQYF. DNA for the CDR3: TGTGCCAGCAGCTTCGGACAGGGCTACGAGCAGTACTTC.

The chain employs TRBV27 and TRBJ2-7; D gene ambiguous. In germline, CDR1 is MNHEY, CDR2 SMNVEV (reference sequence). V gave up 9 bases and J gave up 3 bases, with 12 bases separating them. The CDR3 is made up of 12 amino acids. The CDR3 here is CASSGSDYEQYF. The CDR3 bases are TGTGCCAGTTCCGGAAGCGACTACGAGCAGTACTTC.

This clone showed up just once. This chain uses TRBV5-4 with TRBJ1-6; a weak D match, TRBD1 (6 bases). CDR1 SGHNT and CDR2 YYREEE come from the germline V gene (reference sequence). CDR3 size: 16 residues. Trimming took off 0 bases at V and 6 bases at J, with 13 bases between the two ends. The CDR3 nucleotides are TGTGCCAGCAGCTTGGGGGCAGGGGATTTTAATTCACCCCTCCACTTT. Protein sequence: CASSLGAGDFNSPLHF.

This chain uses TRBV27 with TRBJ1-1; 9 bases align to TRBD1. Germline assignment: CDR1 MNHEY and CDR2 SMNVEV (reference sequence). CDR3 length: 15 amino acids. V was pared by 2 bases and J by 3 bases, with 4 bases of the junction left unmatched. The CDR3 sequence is CASSLKGTGYTEAFF. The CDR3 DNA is TGTGCCAGCAGTTTAAAGGGGACAGGGTACACTGAAGCTTTCTTT.

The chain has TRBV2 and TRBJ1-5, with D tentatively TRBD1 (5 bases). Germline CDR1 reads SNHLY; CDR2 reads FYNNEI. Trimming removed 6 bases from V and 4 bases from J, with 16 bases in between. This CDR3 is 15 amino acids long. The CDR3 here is CASRAVEGLNQPQHF. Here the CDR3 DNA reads TGTGCCAGCAGGGCCGTGGAGGGACTGAATCAGCCCCAGCATTTT.

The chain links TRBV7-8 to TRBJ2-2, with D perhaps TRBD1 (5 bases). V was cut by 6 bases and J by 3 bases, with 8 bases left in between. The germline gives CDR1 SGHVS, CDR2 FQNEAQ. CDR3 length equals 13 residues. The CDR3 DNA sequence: TGTGCCAGCAGTTCAGGGCACACCGGGGAGCTGTTTTTT. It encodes CASSSGHTGELFF.

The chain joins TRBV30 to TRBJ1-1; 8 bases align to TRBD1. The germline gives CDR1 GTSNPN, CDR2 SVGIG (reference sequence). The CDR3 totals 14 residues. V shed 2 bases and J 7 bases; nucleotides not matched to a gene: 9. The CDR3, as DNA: TGTGCCTGGAGTTTCCGGACAGGGCGAATTGAAGCTTTCTTT. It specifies CAWSFRTGRIEAFF.

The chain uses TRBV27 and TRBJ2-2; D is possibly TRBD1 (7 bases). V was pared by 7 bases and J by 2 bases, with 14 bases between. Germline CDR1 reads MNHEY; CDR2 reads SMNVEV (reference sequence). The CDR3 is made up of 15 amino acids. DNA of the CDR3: TGTGCCAGCAAACCGGGGGACAGTAACACCGGGGAGCTGTTTTTT. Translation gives CASKPGDSNTGELFF.

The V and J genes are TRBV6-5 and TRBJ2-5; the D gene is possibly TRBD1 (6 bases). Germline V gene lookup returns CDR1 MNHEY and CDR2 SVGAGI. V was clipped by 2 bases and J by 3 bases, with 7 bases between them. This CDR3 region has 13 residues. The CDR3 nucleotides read TGTGCCAGCAGTTACGGACAGAAAGAGACCCAGTACTTC. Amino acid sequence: CASSYGQKETQYF.

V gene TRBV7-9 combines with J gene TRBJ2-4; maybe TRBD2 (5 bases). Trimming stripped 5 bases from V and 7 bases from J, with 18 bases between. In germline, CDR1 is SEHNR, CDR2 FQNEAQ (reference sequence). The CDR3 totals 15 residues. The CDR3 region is CASSPTTDFSNIQYF. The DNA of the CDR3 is TGTGCCAGCAGCCCAACGACGGACTTTTCGAACATTCAGTACTTC.

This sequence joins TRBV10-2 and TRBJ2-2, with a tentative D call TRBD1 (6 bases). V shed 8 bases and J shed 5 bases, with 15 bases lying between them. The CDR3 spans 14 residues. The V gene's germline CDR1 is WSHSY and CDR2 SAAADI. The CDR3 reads CASRQGQDTGELFF. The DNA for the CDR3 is TGCGCCAGCCGTCAGGGGCAAGATACCGGGGAGCTGTTTTTT.

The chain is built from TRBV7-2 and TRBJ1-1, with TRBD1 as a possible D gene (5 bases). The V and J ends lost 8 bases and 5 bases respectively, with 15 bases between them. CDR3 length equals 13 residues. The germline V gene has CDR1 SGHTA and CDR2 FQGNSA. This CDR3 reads CASGPGGRTEAFF. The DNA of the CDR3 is TGTGCCAGCGGTCCTGGGGGGAGGACTGAAGCTTTCTTT.

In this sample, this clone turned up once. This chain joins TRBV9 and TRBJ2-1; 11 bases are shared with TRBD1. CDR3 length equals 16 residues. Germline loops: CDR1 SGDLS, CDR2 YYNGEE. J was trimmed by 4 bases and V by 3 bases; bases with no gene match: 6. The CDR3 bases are TGTGCCAGCAGCGCCTCCGGGACAGGGGGGTACAATGAGCAGTTCTTC. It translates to CASSASGTGGYNEQFF.

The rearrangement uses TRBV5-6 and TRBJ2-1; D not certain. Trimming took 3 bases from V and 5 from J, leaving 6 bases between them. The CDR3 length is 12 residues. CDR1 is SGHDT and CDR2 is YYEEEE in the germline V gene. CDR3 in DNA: TGTGCCAGCAGCTCCCAGAACAATGAGCAGTTCTTC. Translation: CASSSQNNEQFF.

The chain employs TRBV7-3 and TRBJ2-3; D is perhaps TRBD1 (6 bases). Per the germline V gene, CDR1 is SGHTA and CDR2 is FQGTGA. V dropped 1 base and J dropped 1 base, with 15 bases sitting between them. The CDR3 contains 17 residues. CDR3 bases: TGTGCCAGCAGCTTAAGAGCCAGGGGCATGGGCACAGATACGCAGTATTTT. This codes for CASSLRARGMGTDTQYF.

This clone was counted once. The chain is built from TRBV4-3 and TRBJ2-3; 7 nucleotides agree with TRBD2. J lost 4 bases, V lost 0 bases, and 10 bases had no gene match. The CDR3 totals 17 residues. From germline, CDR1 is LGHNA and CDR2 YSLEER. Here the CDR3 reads CASSQDYKAGRPDTQYF. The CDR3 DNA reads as TGCGCCAGCAGCCAAGATTATAAAGCGGGAAGACCAGATACGCAGTATTTT.

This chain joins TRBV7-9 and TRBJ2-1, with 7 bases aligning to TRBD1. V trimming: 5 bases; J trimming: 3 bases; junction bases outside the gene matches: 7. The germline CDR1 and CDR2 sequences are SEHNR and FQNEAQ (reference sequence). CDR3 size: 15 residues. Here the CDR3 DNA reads TGTGCCAGCAGCGCCCGACAGGGATTCTACAATGAGCAGTTCTTC. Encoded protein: CASSARQGFYNEQFF.

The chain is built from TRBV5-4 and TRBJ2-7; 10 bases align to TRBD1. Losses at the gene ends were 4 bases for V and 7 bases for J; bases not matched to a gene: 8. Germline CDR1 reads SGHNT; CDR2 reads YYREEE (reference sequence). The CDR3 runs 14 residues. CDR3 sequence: CASSISGQGLEQYF. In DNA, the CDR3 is TGTGCCAGCAGCATCTCGGGACAGGGGTTGGAGCAGTACTTC.